This TCR beta chain originates from a study of blood T cell repertoires in COVID-19. Overall study: The United States, Italy and Spain supplied acute and convalescent COVID-19 samples. Nucleic acid was either cDNA or gDNA, and it came from T cells, B-cell-depleted T cells, or PBMCs.

Germline loops: CDR1 MGHDK, CDR2 SYGVNS. Trimming took off 4 bases at V and 5 bases at J, with 14 bases between the two ends. This CDR3 comprises 14 residues. Only in-frame clones appear in the TCRdb table, and some are missing; sequencing was by immunoSEQ multiplex PCR. The sample lists more than 85,000 clones, roughly 76% occurring once. This chain connects TRBV25-1 to TRBJ2-5, with D maybe TRBD1 (5 bases). Sequencing used peripheral blood. The sequence was obtained from a woman aged 55-75 years with acute or convalescent COVID-19. CDR3 residues: CASSVRASSETQYF. The CDR3 bases are TGTGCCAGCAGTGTCAGGGCCAGTTCGGAGACCCAGTACTTC. The variable domain in full, completed from reference TRBV25-1 and TRBJ2-5, reads EADIYQTPRYLVIGTGKKITLECSQTMGHDKMYWYQQDPGMELHLIHYSYGVNSTEKGDLSSESTVSRIRTEHFPLTLESARPSHTSQYLCASSVRASSETQYFGPGTRLLVL.